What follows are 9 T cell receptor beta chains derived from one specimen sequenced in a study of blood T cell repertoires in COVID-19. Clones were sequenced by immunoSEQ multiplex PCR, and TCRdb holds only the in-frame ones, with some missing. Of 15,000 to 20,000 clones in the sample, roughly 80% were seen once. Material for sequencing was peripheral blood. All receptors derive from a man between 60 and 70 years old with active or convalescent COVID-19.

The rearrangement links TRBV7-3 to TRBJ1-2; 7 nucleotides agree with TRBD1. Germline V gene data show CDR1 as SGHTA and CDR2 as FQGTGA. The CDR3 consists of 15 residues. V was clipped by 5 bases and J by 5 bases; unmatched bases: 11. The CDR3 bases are TGTGCCAGCAGCCCCCGACAGGGCTGGCCATATGGCTACACCTTC. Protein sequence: CASSPRQGWPYGYTF.

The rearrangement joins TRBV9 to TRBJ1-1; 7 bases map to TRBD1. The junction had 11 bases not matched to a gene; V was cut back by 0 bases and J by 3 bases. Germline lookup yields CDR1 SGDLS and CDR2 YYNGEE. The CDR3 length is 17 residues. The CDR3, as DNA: TGTGCCAGCAGCGTAGCAGGGGGGACGGTCAAAGACACTGAAGCTTTCTTT. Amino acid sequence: CASSVAGGTVKDTEAFF.

The CDR3 DNA reads as TGTGCCAGTAGTTTTAGCGGGAGCAATGAGCAGTTCTTC. It translates to CASSFSGSNEQFF. The gene calls are TRBV19 and TRBJ2-1; 9 bases map to TRBD2. There are 13 residues in the CDR3. Losses at the gene ends were 5 bases for V and 6 bases for J; bases not matched to a gene: 2. Germline values: CDR1 LNHDA, CDR2 SQIVND (reference sequence).

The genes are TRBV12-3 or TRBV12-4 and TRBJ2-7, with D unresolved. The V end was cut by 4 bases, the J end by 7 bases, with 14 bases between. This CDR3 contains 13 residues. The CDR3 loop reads CASSWAGQEEQYF. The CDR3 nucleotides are TGTGCCAGCAGTTGGGCAGGCCAGGAAGAGCAGTACTTC.

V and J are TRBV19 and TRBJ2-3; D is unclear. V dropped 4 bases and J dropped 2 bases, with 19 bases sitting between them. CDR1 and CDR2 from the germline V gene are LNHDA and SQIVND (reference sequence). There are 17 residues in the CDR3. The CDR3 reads CASSNLPDSLNTDTQYF. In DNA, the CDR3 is TGTGCCAGTAGTAACCTTCCGGATAGCCTAAACACAGATACGCAGTATTTT.

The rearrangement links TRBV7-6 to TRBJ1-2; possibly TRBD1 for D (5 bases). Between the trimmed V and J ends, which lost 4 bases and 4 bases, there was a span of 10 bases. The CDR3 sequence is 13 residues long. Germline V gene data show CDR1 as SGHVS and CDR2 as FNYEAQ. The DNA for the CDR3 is TGTGCCAGCAGCTCCCCAGGGCTCTATGGCTACACCTTC. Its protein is CASSSPGLYGYTF.

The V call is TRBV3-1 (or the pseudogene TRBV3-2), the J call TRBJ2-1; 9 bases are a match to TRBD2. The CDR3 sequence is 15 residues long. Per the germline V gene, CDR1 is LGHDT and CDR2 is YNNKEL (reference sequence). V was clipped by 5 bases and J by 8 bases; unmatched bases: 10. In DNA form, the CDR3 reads TGTGCCAGCAGCTCTCAAGCGGGAGGTTGGGATGAGCAGTTCTTC. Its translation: CASSSQAGGWDEQFF.

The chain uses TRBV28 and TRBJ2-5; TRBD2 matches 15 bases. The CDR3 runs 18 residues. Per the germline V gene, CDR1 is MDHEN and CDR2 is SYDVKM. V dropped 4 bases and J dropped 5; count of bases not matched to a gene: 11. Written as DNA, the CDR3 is TGTGCCAGCAGTTCGCCCGGGACTAGCGGGAGGTTAGAGGAGACCCAGTACTTC. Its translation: CASSSPGTSGRLEETQYF.

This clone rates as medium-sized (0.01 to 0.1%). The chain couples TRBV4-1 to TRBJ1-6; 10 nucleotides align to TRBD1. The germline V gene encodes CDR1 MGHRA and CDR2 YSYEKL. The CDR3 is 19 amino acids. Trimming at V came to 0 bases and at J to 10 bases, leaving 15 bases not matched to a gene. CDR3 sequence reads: CASSQDRGQGMLVGSPLHF. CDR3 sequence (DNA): TGCGCCAGCAGCCAAGACCGGGGACAGGGGATGTTAGTTGGCTCACCCCTCCACTTT.